These 31 T cell receptor beta chains were sequenced from one sample in a study of T cell responses to AZD1222 COVID-19 vaccine. Only in-frame clones appear in the TCRdb table, and some are missing; sequencing was by immunoSEQ multiplex PCR. The table lists around 110,000 clones, about 90% of them singletons. Material: peripheral blood, obtained 28 days after the second AZD1222 dose. The receptors stem from an adult who received the AZD1222 COVID-19 vaccine.

V is TRBV6-5 and J is TRBJ1-2; D call uncertain. This CDR3 region has 13 residues. CDR1 MNHEY and CDR2 SVGAGI come from the germline V gene. The germline V and J ends were trimmed by 10 bases and 8 bases, with 20 bases remaining between them. The CDR3 sequence: CAILTILLGGYTF. CDR3 coding DNA: TGTGCCATCCTTACGATCCTTTTAGGGGGCTACACCTTC.

In this sample, this clone turned up once. The chain combines TRBV5-1 with TRBJ1-4; D is uncertain. Trimming pared 0 bases from V and 7 bases from J, leaving 13 bases between. The CDR3 covers 15 residues. Germline V gene sequence: CDR1 SGHRS, CDR2 YFSETQ. The CDR3 reads CASSLAEGVSEKLFF. The CDR3 DNA sequence: TGCGCCAGCAGCTTGGCCGAGGGCGTTAGTGAAAAACTGTTTTTT.

The count of this clone is one. The CDR3 here is CASSIAQGGETQYF. CDR3 nucleotide sequence: TGTGCCAGTAGTATTGCACAGGGCGGAGAGACCCAGTACTTC. V is TRBV19 and J is TRBJ2-5; a weak D match, TRBD1 (6 bases). The CDR3 extends over 14 amino acids. Germline V gives CDR1 LNHDA, CDR2 SQIVND (reference sequence). V lost 3 bases and J lost 4, with 12 bases in between.

A remark on this clone: At one end the junction does not follow the germline gene, possibly because of a read error. J is TRBJ1-1 and V is TRBV7-2, with 8 nucleotides matching TRBD1. This CDR3 spans 18 amino acids. Per germline, CDR1 SGHTA and CDR2 FQGNSA. CDR3 amino acids: CASSLRLAGGGLNTEAFF. The CDR3 DNA sequence: TGTGCCAGCAGCTTAAGGTTGGCAGGGGGCGGTCTGAATACTGAAGCTTTCTTT.

The chain carries TRBV5-4 and TRBJ2-3; D is unresolved. The length of the CDR3 is 12 residues. The germline V gene has CDR1 SGHNT and CDR2 YYREEE (reference sequence). V was trimmed by 1 base and J by 3 bases, leaving 3 bases between them. The DNA of the CDR3 is TGTGCCAGCAGCTTGCCGACAGATACGCAGTATTTT. Its translation is CASSLPTDTQYF.

The J gene is TRBJ1-2, the V gene TRBV20-1; no reliable D call. Trimming took off 6 bases at V and 6 bases at J, with 5 bases between the two ends. Per the germline V gene, CDR1 is DFQATT and CDR2 is SNEGSKA (reference sequence). The CDR3 contains 9 residues. Written as DNA, the CDR3 is TGCAGTGCCATGAATGGCTACACCTTC. This encodes CSAMNGYTF.

This rearrangement joins TRBV6-4 to TRBJ1-1; D ambiguous. V was cut by 3 bases and J by 1 base, with 6 bases left in between. Germline V CDR1 and CDR2: MRHNA, SNTAGT. The CDR3 extends over 13 amino acids. DNA for the CDR3: TGTGCCAGCAGTGAGGATTGGAACACTGAAGCTTTCTTT. Amino acid sequence: CASSEDWNTEAFF.

This chain uses TRBV11-3 with TRBJ2-6; possible D gene TRBD2, 5 bases. The V and J ends lost 5 bases and 2 bases respectively, with 7 bases between them. CDR3 size: 14 residues. Germline lookup yields CDR1 SGHNT and CDR2 YENEEA. The CDR3 nucleotides read TGTGCCAGCAGCCCCGGGGCTGGGGCCAACGTCCTGACTTTC. Translation gives CASSPGAGANVLTF.

The gene calls are TRBV9 and TRBJ2-2; no reliable D call. Germline loops: CDR1 SGDLS, CDR2 YYNGEE. The CDR3 is made up of 16 amino acids. Trimming shortened V by 0 bases and J by 1 base, and 10 bases separated the two germline ends. The CDR3: CASSVVSQMNTGELFF. The CDR3 DNA reads as TGTGCCAGCAGCGTAGTATCACAGATGAACACCGGGGAGCTGTTTTTT. Full variable domain (missing parts from reference TRBV9 and TRBJ2-2): DSGVTQTPKHLITATGQRVTLRCSPRSGDLSVYWYQQSLDQGLQFLIQYYNGEERAKGNILERFSAQQFPDLHSELNLSSLELGDSALYFCASSVVSQMNTGELFFGEGSRLTVL.

V usage is TRBV2 and J usage is TRBJ2-7; D might be TRBD2 (7 bases). Germline CDR1 is SNHLY and CDR2 is FYNNEI. CDR3 size: 13 residues. Trimming pared 10 bases from V and 2 bases from J, leaving 15 bases between. The CDR3 bases are TGTGCCACCGCCGGGGGGCAGACCTACGAGCAGTACTTC. It codes for CATAGGQTYEQYF.

This chain connects TRBV7-2 to TRBJ1-1; 7 bases are a match to TRBD1. The V gene's germline CDR1 is SGHTA and CDR2 FQGNSA. V lost 2 bases to trimming and J lost 1 base; unmatched junction nucleotides: 1. The CDR3 has 14 residues. CDR3: CASSLNRGNTEAFF. CDR3 bases: TGTGCCAGCAGCTTAAACAGGGGGAACACTGAAGCTTTCTTT.

The V gene is TRBV29-1, the J gene TRBJ1-5; no definite D call. The CDR3 runs to 13 residues. CDR1 and CDR2 (germline): SQVTM, ANQGSEA. Trimming shortened V by 4 bases and J by 8 bases, and 15 bases separated the two germline ends. CDR3 coding DNA: TGCAGCGTTGCCATGGGCCTTAATGAGCCCCAGCATTTT. This sequence encodes CSVAMGLNEPQHF.

This clone has a single count. This rearrangement joins TRBV18 to TRBJ2-7; TRBD1 agrees at 12 bases. The CDR3 extends over 14 amino acids. The J segment lost 5 bases and the V segment lost 3 bases, leaving 2 bases of the junction unmatched. Germline CDR1 KGHSH, CDR2 LQKENI. The CDR3: CASSPGTGGDEQYF. The CDR3 DNA follows: TGTGCCAGCTCACCCGGGACAGGGGGCGACGAGCAGTACTTC.

V and J are TRBV6-5 and TRBJ1-6; D is possibly TRBD1 (5 bases). Germline V gives CDR1 MNHEY, CDR2 SVGAGI. V dropped 6 bases and J dropped 6 bases, with 12 bases sitting between them. There are 14 residues in the CDR3. The CDR3 spells CASSRTGFNSPLHF. The CDR3 DNA sequence: TGTGCCAGCAGCCGAACAGGATTTAATTCACCCCTCCACTTT.

In nucleotides, the CDR3 is TGTGCCAGCAGCGCCCGGGGGGGTGGCACCGGGGAGCTGTTTTTT. Protein product: CASSARGGGTGELFF. The chain is built from TRBV11-3 and TRBJ2-2; 8 nucleotides align to TRBD2. CDR1 is SGHNT, CDR2 YENEEA, per germline. The V gene end was trimmed by 5 bases and the J gene end by 4 bases; junction bases not matched to a gene: 6. CDR3 length: 15 residues.

This clone was recorded only once. The rearrangement joins TRBV3-1 (or the pseudogene TRBV3-2) to TRBJ2-3, with 10 positions matching TRBD1. The length of the CDR3 is 16 residues. The J segment lost 5 bases and the V segment lost 4 bases, leaving 9 bases of the junction unmatched. From germline, CDR1 is LGHDT and CDR2 YNNKEL (reference sequence). CDR3 region: CASSLSPGQGIDTQYF. The CDR3, as DNA: TGTGCCAGCAGCCTCTCGCCGGGACAGGGGATAGATACGCAGTATTTT.

The chain uses TRBV3-1 (or the pseudogene TRBV3-2) and TRBJ1-2; D remains unclear. The V end was cut by 0 bases, the J end by 8 bases, with 7 bases between. Germline loops: CDR1 LGHDT, CDR2 YNNKEL (reference sequence). The CDR3 totals 12 residues. The CDR3 loop is CASSQETLGYTF. CDR3 sequence (DNA): TGTGCCAGCAGCCAAGAGACCTTAGGCTACACCTTC.

V and J are TRBV6-6 and TRBJ2-2; D gene uncertain. Germline CDR1 is MNHNY and CDR2 is SVGAGI (reference sequence). This CDR3 has 12 residues. The V end lost 4 bases, the J end lost 5 bases, and 5 bases lay between the germline ends. The CDR3 here is CASSSYTGELFF. The CDR3 region has the DNA TGTGCCAGCAGTTCCTATACCGGGGAGCTGTTTTTT.

This clone showed up just once. The chain recombines TRBV6-5 with TRBJ2-5, with TRBD1 as a possible D gene (6 bases). Germline CDR1 MNHEY, CDR2 SVGAGI. The V end was cut by 8 bases, the J end by 1 base, with 14 bases between. The CDR3 consists of 14 residues. The CDR3: CASRLQGTQETQYF. CDR3 nucleotide sequence: TGTGCCAGCCGTCTTCAGGGGACCCAAGAGACCCAGTACTTC.

The chain couples TRBV4-1 to TRBJ1-5; TRBD1 is a possible D gene (5 bases). The CDR3 length is 18 residues. Per the germline V gene, CDR1 is MGHRA and CDR2 is YSYEKL. Trimming cost V 0 bases and J 1 base, with 16 bases left between them. In DNA form, the CDR3 reads TGCGCCAGCAGCCAAGACCCCTTCCGGGGGGGGAGCAATCAGCCCCAGCATTTT. Translating gives CASSQDPFRGGSNQPQHF.

This rearrangement joins TRBV4-1 to TRBJ2-1; D is undetermined. CDR3 length: 14 amino acids. The V gene lost 4 bases and the J gene lost 5 bases, with 12 bases spanning the gap. Germline V gives CDR1 MGHRA, CDR2 YSYEKL. The CDR3 DNA reads TGCGCCAGCAGCCCCCAGGCAGTAGACAATGAGCAGTTCTTC. Encoded protein: CASSPQAVDNEQFF.

The chain recombines TRBV2 with TRBJ2-3, with TRBD2 matching over 13 bases. The germline gives CDR1 SNHLY, CDR2 FYNNEI. V lost 6 bases to trimming and J lost 2 bases; unmatched junction nucleotides: 5. The CDR3 loop spans 16 amino acids. This chain's CDR3 is CASSLGTSGITDTQYF. The DNA of the CDR3 is TGTGCCAGCAGCCTAGGGACTAGCGGGATCACAGATACGCAGTATTTT.

V gene TRBV6-5 combines with J gene TRBJ2-2; D not resolved. The germline gives CDR1 MNHEY, CDR2 SVGAGI. The CDR3 covers 13 residues. Trimming took 1 base from V and 6 from J, leaving 6 bases between them. CDR3 amino acids: CASSYLESGELFF. The CDR3 nucleotides read TGTGCCAGCAGTTACTTGGAATCCGGGGAGCTGTTTTTT.

V and J are TRBV3-1 (or the pseudogene TRBV3-2) and TRBJ1-1, with a possible D match to TRBD1 (5 bases). The CDR3 extends over 12 amino acids. Germline CDR1 and CDR2: LGHDT and YNNKEL (reference sequence). Trimming cost V 4 bases and J 6 bases, with 9 bases left between them. The CDR3 region is CASSLGTPEAFF. CDR3 DNA: TGTGCCAGCAGCCTCGGGACGCCTGAAGCTTTCTTT.

This clone was counted a few times. V and J are TRBV30 and TRBJ2-1; 7 positions match TRBD1. Trimming took 1 base from V and 6 from J; bases not matched to a gene: 3. This CDR3 contains 13 residues. Germline V gene lookup returns CDR1 GTSNPN and CDR2 SVGIG (reference sequence). CDR3 nucleotides: TGTGCCTGGAGTGGGGGACAGTCCAATGAGCAGTTCTTC. It is translated as CAWSGGQSNEQFF.

The chain combines TRBV5-4 with TRBJ1-4; D is possibly TRBD1 (5 bases). Germline V gives CDR1 SGHNT, CDR2 YYREEE (reference sequence). The CDR3 spans 14 residues. The ends were cut back, 4 bases at V and 2 bases at J, with 9 bases in the middle. The CDR3 loop is CASSPRDTNEKLFF. The CDR3 DNA reads as TGTGCCAGCAGCCCCCGGGACACTAATGAAAAACTGTTTTTT.

For this clone: The junction shows a germline mismatch at one end, possibly a read error. The gene calls are TRBV3-1 (or the pseudogene TRBV3-2) and TRBJ2-7; 7 bases match TRBD1. The CDR3 runs to 15 residues. The germline CDR1 and CDR2 sequences are LGHDT and YNNKEL (reference sequence). The CDR3 sequence is CASSQDWTGLYEQYF. DNA of the CDR3: TGTGCCAGCAGTCAAGATTGGACAGGTCTCTACGAGCAGTACTTC.

The rearrangement links TRBV18 to TRBJ2-2, with no clear D. The V gene's germline CDR1 is KGHSH and CDR2 LQKENI. The CDR3 consists of 16 residues. V was trimmed by 0 bases and J by 2 bases, leaving 10 bases between them. The CDR3 reads CASSPPVTVNTGELFF. The CDR3 DNA follows: TGTGCCAGCTCACCACCGGTGACCGTTAACACCGGGGAGCTGTTTTTT.

J is TRBJ2-7 and V is TRBV27, with D unresolved. Trimming removed 0 bases at V and 2 bases at J, with 5 bases between. Per germline, CDR1 MNHEY and CDR2 SMNVEV (reference sequence). The length of the CDR3 is 13 residues. CDR3 DNA sequence: TGTGCCAGCAGTTTATCACAGCCCTACGAGCAGTACTTC. Amino acid sequence: CASSLSQPYEQYF.

The chain joins TRBV6-5 to TRBJ1-1; 9 nucleotides align to TRBD1. CDR3 length equals 13 residues. Germline CDR1 and CDR2: MNHEY and SVGAGI. The V segment lost 6 bases and the J segment 7 bases; nucleotides outside the gene matches: 6. DNA for the CDR3: TGTGCCAGCAGGGGACAGGGTATCTTTGAAGCTTTCTTT. Translation: CASRGQGIFEAFF.

The chain recombines TRBV6-5 with TRBJ1-2; no clear D gene. V lost 10 bases, J lost 2 bases, and 14 bases lay in between. CDR3 length: 13 amino acids. Per the germline V gene, CDR1 is MNHEY and CDR2 is SVGAGI. CDR3 residues: CATRGYSNYGYTF. CDR3 sequence (DNA): TGTGCCACGCGAGGGTATTCGAACTATGGCTACACCTTC.